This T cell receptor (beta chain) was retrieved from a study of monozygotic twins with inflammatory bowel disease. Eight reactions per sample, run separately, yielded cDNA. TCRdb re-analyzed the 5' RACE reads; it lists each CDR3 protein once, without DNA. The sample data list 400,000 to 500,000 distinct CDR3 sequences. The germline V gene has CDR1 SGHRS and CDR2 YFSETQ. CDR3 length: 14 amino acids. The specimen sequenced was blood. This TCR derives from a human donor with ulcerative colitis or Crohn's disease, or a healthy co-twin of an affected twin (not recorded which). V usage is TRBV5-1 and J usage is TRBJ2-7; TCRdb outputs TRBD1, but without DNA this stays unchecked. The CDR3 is CASSRGQGRYEQYF.